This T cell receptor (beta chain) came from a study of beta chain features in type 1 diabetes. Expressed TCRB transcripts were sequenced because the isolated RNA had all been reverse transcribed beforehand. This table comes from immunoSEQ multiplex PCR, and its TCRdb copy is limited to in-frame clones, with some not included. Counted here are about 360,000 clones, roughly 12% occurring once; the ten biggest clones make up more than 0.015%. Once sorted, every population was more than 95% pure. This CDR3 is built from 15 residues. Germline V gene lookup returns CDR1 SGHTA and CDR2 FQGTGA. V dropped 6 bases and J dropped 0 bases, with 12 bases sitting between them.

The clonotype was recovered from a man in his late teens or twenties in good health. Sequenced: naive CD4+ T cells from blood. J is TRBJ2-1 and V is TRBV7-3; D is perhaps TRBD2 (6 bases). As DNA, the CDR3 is TGTGCCAGCAGAAACGGGGGTTCCTCCTACAATGAGCAGTTCTTC. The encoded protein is CASRNGGSSYNEQFF.